This T cell receptor (beta chain) was captured by sequencing in a study of T-cell reconstitution after alpha-beta-depleted transplantation in children. Study-wide points: In some patients, recipient T cells and intrathymic progenitors surviving conditioning explained high day-60 diversity.

In this sample, this clonotype turned up many times. Its antigen is unidentified. Unique molecular identifiers were used to barcode this TCRbeta library. TCRdb independently ran MiXCR on the PCR reads; one entry per CDR3 protein. The sample holds a few hundred thousand distinct CDR3 sequences, roughly a tenth seen once. Trimming took off 7 bases at V and 2 bases at J, with 12 bases between the two ends. Germline loops: CDR1 MNHEY, CDR2 SVGAGI. This CDR3 is 14 amino acids long. The receptor was derived from a boy younger than two with acute myeloid leukemia, due to receive a stem cell transplant. The J gene is TRBJ2-1, the V gene TRBV6-5, with D perhaps matching TRBD1 (6 bases). Source: PBMCs, taken before TCRalphabeta/CD19-depleted stem cell transplant. The CDR3 DNA follows: TGTGCCAGCAACCCCGACAGGCCCTACAATGAGCAGTTCTTC. Its protein is CASNPDRPYNEQFF.